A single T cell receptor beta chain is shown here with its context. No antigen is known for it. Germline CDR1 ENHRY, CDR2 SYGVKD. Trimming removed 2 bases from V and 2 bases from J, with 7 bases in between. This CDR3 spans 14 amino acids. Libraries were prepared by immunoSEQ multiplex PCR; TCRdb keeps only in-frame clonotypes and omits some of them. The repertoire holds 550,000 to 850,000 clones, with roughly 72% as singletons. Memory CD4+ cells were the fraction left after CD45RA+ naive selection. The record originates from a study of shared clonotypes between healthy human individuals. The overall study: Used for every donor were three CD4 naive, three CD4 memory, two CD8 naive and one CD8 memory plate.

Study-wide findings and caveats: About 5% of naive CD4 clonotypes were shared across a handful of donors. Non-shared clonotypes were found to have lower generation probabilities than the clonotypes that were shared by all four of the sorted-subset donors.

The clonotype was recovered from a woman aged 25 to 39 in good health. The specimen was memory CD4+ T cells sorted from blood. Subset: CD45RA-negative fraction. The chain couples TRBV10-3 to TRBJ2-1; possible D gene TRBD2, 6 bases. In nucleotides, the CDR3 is TGTGCCATCAGTGAGGGAGGGGCCTACAATGAGCAGTTCTTC. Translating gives CAISEGGAYNEQFF.